The clone carrying this T cell receptor (beta chain) was found once. Seattle patients were enrolled during active infection and followed longitudinally. Repertoires were generated with immunoSEQ multiplex PCR, while TCRdb's copy carries only in-frame clones and drops some. Of approximately 38,000 clones listed, roughly nine tenths are singletons. The data were obtained in a study of blood T cell repertoires in COVID-19. At the level of the study: Sample material is recorded as cDNA or gDNA derived from T cells, B-cell-depleted T cells, or PBMCs.

Germline assignment: CDR1 GTSNPN and CDR2 SVGIG (reference sequence). This CDR3 comprises 15 residues. Trimming shortened V by 2 bases and J by 2 bases, and 10 bases separated the two germline ends. The sequenced sample consisted of peripheral blood. The origin of this receptor is a man in his sixties with COVID-19, enrolled during active disease. The chain has TRBV30 and TRBJ2-6; D remains ambiguous. CDR3 nucleotide sequence: TGTGCCTGGAGTTCCTACTTTGCTGGGGCCAACGTCCTGACTTTC. It yields the protein CAWSSYFAGANVLTF.